This is a list of T cell receptor beta chains from one sample in a study of early T cells in non-severe SARS-CoV-2 infection. Each CDR3 protein is one row after TCRdb ran MiXCR on the 5' RACE reads. The data hold about 100,000 distinct CDR3 sequences, with around 13% observed a single time. The sample comprised whole blood. The receptors derive from an adult who was a healthcare worker with PCR-confirmed SARS-CoV-2 infection or an uninfected control (not recorded which). The CDR3 runs from the conserved cysteine through the conserved F or W. A D gene is named only where the DNA matches it firmly. Not all rows give a size; the values are once, few, many and, for expanded clones, a class.

>TRBJ1-2|.|TRBD1|TRBV3-1
TGTGCCAGCAGCCGACAGGGGTCTAACTATGGCTACACCTTC
CASSRQGSNYGYTF
>TRBJ1-1|many|.|TRBV7-9
TGTGCCAGCAGTCACGCAGGTATGAACACTGAAGCTTTCTTT
CASSHAGMNTEAFF
>TRBJ1-2|.|.|TRBV7-2
TGTGCCAGCAGCTTAAGGCTCGAAAGGGCTGTAGGCTACACCTTC
CASSLRLERAVGYTF
>TRBJ2-2|once|.|TRBV20-1
TGCAGTGCTCCCCACGGGGGCAACACCGGGGAGCTGTTTTTT
CSAPHGGNTGELFF
>TRBJ2-3|many|.|TRBV5-1
TGCGCCAGCAGCTTGGCGCAGGGAACAGATACGCAGTATTTT
CASSLAQGTDTQYF
>TRBJ2-7|many|.|TRBV20-1
TGCAGTGCCCCCGGGTCCAGGCCCCACGAGCAGTACTTC
CSAPGSRPHEQYF
>TRBJ2-2|many|.|TRBV7-9
TGTGCCAGCAGCTTCCTGAACACCGGGGAGCTGTTTTTT
CASSFLNTGELFF
>TRBJ2-3|few|TRBD2|TRBV7-9
TGTGCCAGCACAACCGGGGGGGGACCAGATACGCAGTATTTT
CASTTGGGPDTQYF
>TRBJ1-2|few|.|TRBV6-5
TGTGCCAGCCTTACATCAGGCTATGGCTACACCTTC
CASLTSGYGYTF
>TRBJ2-7|few|.|TRBV29-1
TGCAGCGTTGGCCCCCGGACGGATGCCTACGAGCAGTACTTC
CSVGPRTDAYEQYF
>TRBJ2-5|few|.|TRBV18
TGTGCCAGCTCACCACCCGACAGTTCCCAAGAGACCCAGTACTTC
CASSPPDSSQETQYF
>TRBJ2-1|many|TRBD1|TRBV7-9
TGTGCCAGCAGCACCCCTACAGGGGGCAATGAGCAGTTCTTC
CASSTPTGGNEQFF
>TRBJ1-4|many|.|TRBV29-1
TGCAGCGTTGATGAGAATGAAAAACTGTTTTTT
CSVDENEKLFF
>TRBJ2-7|.|.|TRBV2
TGTGCCAGCAAGAGGGGGGCTAGCGGCCACGAGCAGTACTTC
CASKRGASGHEQYF
>TRBJ2-7|few|.|TRBV7-2
TGTGCCAGCAGCTTAGAACAGGGCTACGAGCAGTACTTC
CASSLEQGYEQYF
>TRBJ2-7|many|.|TRBV19
TGTGCCAGTAGTATGGGTCTATCCTACGAGCAGTACTTC
CASSMGLSYEQYF
>TRBJ2-1|.|TRBD2|TRBV6-2/TRBV6-3
TGTGCAACAGGGCGGGGGGCCTACAATGAGCAGTTCTTC
CATGRGAYNEQFF
>TRBJ2-3|many|.|TRBV20-1
TGCAGTGCTACCCAATCACGGGCGGATACGCAGTATTTT
CSATQSRADTQYF
>TRBJ2-1|.|TRBD1|TRBV11-2
TGTGCCAGCAGCTTAGCCAGGGGGTCCAATGAGCAGTTCTTC
CASSLARGSNEQFF
>TRBJ1-1|few|.|TRBV7-8
TGTGCCAGCAGCTTACGGGCAGGGCTGTTCGGCACTGAAGCTTTCTTT
CASSLRAGLFGTEAFF
>TRBJ1-1|many|TRBD1|TRBV20-1
TGCAGTGGCACGGACAGGGGGAAAAGTGGTGAAGCTTTCTTT
CSGTDRGKSGEAFF
>TRBJ1-5|many|TRBD1|TRBV7-9
TGTGCCAGCAGCTCCCAGGGGGCAAGCAATCAGCCCCAGCATTTT
CASSSQGASNQPQHF
>TRBJ2-1|.|.|TRBV6-2/TRBV6-3
TGTGCCAGCACTCCTGTTGGCACAGGGACCAATGAGCAGTTCTTC
CASTPVGTGTNEQFF
>TRBJ2-5|.|.|TRBV28
TGTGCCAGCAGTCCCATGGGGTTGAGAGAGACCCAGTACTTC
CASSPMGLRETQYF
>TRBJ2-3|few|.|TRBV18
TGTGCCAGCTCACCGTTAGAAGCATCAGATACGCAGTATTTT
CASSPLEASDTQYF
>TRBJ1-1|few|.|TRBV7-9
TGTGCCAGCAGCTTCTGGGACCCAATCACTCTCTGGGAAGCTTTCTTT
CASSFWDPITLWEAFF
>TRBJ2-7|few|TRBD2|TRBV2
TGTGCCAGCAGCCTCAGTTCTAGCGGGGGGGCGGGCGAGCAGTACTTC
CASSLSSSGGAGEQYF
>TRBJ1-2|many|.|TRBV28
TGTGCCAGCAGACCCTCAGGGGTCTCCTATGGCTACACCTTC
CASRPSGVSYGYTF
>TRBJ2-1|many|TRBD1|TRBV27
TGTGCCAGCAGTTTAGGCCGCAACAGGGGATCGTTCTACAATGAGCAGTTCTTC
CASSLGRNRGSFYNEQFF
>TRBJ2-3|.|.|TRBV29-1
TGCAGCGGGGCGAGGGGCGCAGGGACAGATACGCAGTATTTT
CSGARGAGTDTQYF
>TRBJ2-5|many|TRBD2|TRBV18
TGTGCCAGCTCACCAGGACTAGCGGAAGAGACCCAGTACTTC
CASSPGLAEETQYF
>TRBJ2-2|many|.|TRBV7-2
TGTGCCAGCAGCTTAGGGGTCCCCGGGGAGCTGTTTTTT
CASSLGVPGELFF
>TRBJ1-1|few|TRBD1|TRBV4-3
TGCGCCAGCAGCCAACTAGGGACAGGCAACACTGAAGCTTTCTTT
CASSQLGTGNTEAFF
>TRBJ1-2|.|.|TRBV28
TGTGCCAGCAGTTTAAGGCAGGGACTCAATGGCTACACCTTC
CASSLRQGLNGYTF